This T cell receptor beta chain was sequenced for a study of cytomegalovirus exposure and HLA in healthy donors. Study findings and constraints: In an earlier analysis, most TCR beta V segments were productive about 90% or about 30% of the time.

The PCR had 60 Vbeta and 13 Jbeta primers. The table came from immunoSEQ multiplex PCR; TCRdb's copy has only in-frame clones and leaves some out. Among approximately 100,000 clones listed, 85% were seen once. Per the germline V gene, CDR1 is SGHTA and CDR2 is FQGTGA. The CDR3 runs to 15 residues. Trimming took 3 bases from V and 6 from J; bases not matched to a gene: 10. Comment on this clone: Its antigen is undetermined.

The chain couples TRBV7-3 to TRBJ1-2; 7 nucleotides agree with TRBD1. Material: PBMCs. The receptor comes from a man aged 35 to 55 in good health and CMV-seropositive. CDR3 bases: TGTGCCAGCAGCTTCTCGGGACAGCCACTGGATGGCTACACCTTC. It encodes CASSFSGQPLDGYTF.